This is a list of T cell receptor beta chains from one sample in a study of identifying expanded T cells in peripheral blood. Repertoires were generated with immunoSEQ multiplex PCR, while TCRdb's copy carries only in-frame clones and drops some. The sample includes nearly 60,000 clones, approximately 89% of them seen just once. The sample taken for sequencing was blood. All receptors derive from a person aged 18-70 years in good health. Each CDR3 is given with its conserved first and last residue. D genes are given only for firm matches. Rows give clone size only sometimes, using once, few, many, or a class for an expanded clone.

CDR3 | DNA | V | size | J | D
CAWSDIIEDGYTF | TGTGCCTGGAGTGATATAATAGAAGATGGCTACACCTTC | TRBV30 | . | TRBJ1-2 | .
CASSPLNTEAFF | TGTGCCAGTAGCCCCCTGAACACTGAAGCTTTCTTT | TRBV19 | . | TRBJ1-1 | .
CASSWDSTNYGYTF | TGTGCCAGCAGCTGGGACAGTACTAACTATGGCTACACCTTC | TRBV5-4 | . | TRBJ1-2 | TRBD1
CASSLTTSGNRMAKTF | TGTGCCAGCAGCTTGACCACTTCGGGAAATCGTATGGCTAAGACCTTC | TRBV5-8 | once | TRBJ1-2 | .
CASSRQGADEQYF | TGCGCCAGCAGTCGACAGGGGGCGGACGAGCAGTACTTC | TRBV5-1 | . | TRBJ2-7 | TRBD1
CASSLVGYPGQYF | TGTGCCAGCAGCTTAGTAGGATACCCAGGCCAGTACTTC | TRBV7-2 | . | TRBJ2-7 | .
CASSLNGYYNEQFF | TGTGCCAGCAGCTTAAACGGGTACTACAATGAGCAGTTCTTC | TRBV11-1 | . | TRBJ2-1 | .
CASRKGGTEAFF | TGTGCCAGCCGGAAAGGGGGGACTGAAGCTTTCTTT | TRBV28 | . | TRBJ1-1 | .
CASSQPSGSGDTQYF | TGTGCCAGCAGCCAACCTAGCGGATCTGGAGATACGCAGTATTTT | TRBV4-2 | . | TRBJ2-3 | TRBD2
CASSLDPENTEAFF | TGCGCCAGCAGCTTGGATCCGGAGAACACTGAAGCTTTCTTT | TRBV5-1 | . | TRBJ1-1 | .
CATSRDGVNTEAFF | TGTGCCACCAGCAGAGATGGGGTGAACACTGAAGCTTTCTTT | TRBV15 | . | TRBJ1-1 | .
CASSSGQVLSGANVLTF | TGTGCCAGCAGCTCGGGACAGGTCCTCTCTGGGGCCAACGTCCTGACTTTC | TRBV5-8 | . | TRBJ2-6 | TRBD1
CASSTSGTVNTEAFF | TGTGCCAGTAGTACCTCCGGGACGGTAAACACTGAAGCTTTCTTT | TRBV19 | . | TRBJ1-1 | .
CASSQYQSIAEAFF | TGTGCCAGCAGCCAATATCAGAGTATCGCTGAAGCTTTCTTT | TRBV14 | . | TRBJ1-1 | .
CASSPRRANTEAFF | TGTGCCAGCAGCCCACGGAGGGCGAACACTGAAGCTTTCTTT | TRBV5-5 | . | TRBJ1-1 | .
CASGLGGGQGGQPQHF | TGTGCTAGTGGTTTGGGGGGTGGACAGGGTGGTCAGCCCCAGCATTTT | TRBV12-5 | . | TRBJ1-5 | TRBD1
CASSLGAWQGEEKLFF | TGTGCCAGCAGTTTAGGGGCCTGGCAGGGGGAAGAAAAACTGTTTTTT | TRBV27 | . | TRBJ1-4 | TRBD1
CASSQVNDNEQFF | TGTGCCAGCAGCCAAGTAAATGACAATGAGCAGTTCTTC | TRBV14 | . | TRBJ2-1 | .
CASSLVTGSGNGYTF | TGTGCCAGCAGCCTTGTGACAGGGTCTGGGAATGGCTACACCTTC | TRBV7-8 | . | TRBJ1-2 | TRBD1
CASSRNRLEANVLTF | TGCGCCAGCAGCCGAAACCGCCTGGAGGCCAACGTCCTGACTTTC | TRBV4-1 | once | TRBJ2-6 | .
CASSYAISGGETQYF | TGTGCCAGCAGTTACGCGATTAGCGGGGGTGAGACCCAGTACTTC | TRBV6-6 | . | TRBJ2-5 | TRBD2
CASSARVDTQYF | TGTGCCAGCAGCGCAAGGGTAGATACGCAGTATTTT | TRBV7-9 | few | TRBJ2-3 | .